One and the same sample provided the 7 T cell receptor beta chains below, sequenced in a study of OX40 agonist ivuxolimab in advanced cancers. The repertoire was sequenced with immunoSEQ multiplex PCR; TCRdb's copy has only in-frame clones and lacks some. The sample has 70,000 to 95,000 clones; around 82% are singletons. This material consisted of CD4+ or CD8+ T cells sorted from blood, taken in a trial of the OX40 agonist ivuxolimab. Receptors were obtained from an adult with an advanced solid tumor such as melanoma, head and neck, liver or kidney cancer.

The rearrangement uses TRBV7-2 and TRBJ1-1; D remains ambiguous. V lost 2 bases and J 1 base, leaving 5 bases between the germline ends. The CDR3 is 13 residues long. The germline CDR1 and CDR2 sequences are SGHTA and FQGNSA. CDR3 bases: TGTGCCAGCAGCTTAAACCGGAACACTGAAGCTTTCTTT. Its translation: CASSLNRNTEAFF. The entire variable domain, with the rest obtained from reference TRBV7-2 and TRBJ1-1, is as follows: GAGVSQSPSNKVTEKGKDVELRCDPISGHTALYWYRQSLGQGLEFLIYFQGNSAPDKSGLPSDRFSAERTGGSVSTLTIQRTQQEDSAVYLCASSLNRNTEAFFGQGTRLTVV.

The sample holds a few counts of this clone. Relative to the germline gene, one junction end is altered; a read error may explain this. The rearrangement links TRBV11-2 to TRBJ1-4, with D uncertain. Germline V CDR1 and CDR2: SGHAT, FQNNGV. The CDR3 covers 13 residues. CDR3 amino acids: CASSLDTVENPLF. As DNA, the CDR3 is TGTGCCAGCAGCTTAGATACAGTTGAAAATCCTCTTTTT.

The V call is TRBV27, the J call TRBJ1-6, with D tentatively TRBD1 (6 bases). Germline CDR1 MNHEY, CDR2 SMNVEV (reference sequence). V was pared by 6 bases and J by 3 bases, with 12 bases between. The CDR3 length is 15 residues. The CDR3 is CASSSVGGYNSPLHF. The CDR3 DNA reads TGTGCCAGCAGCTCTGTAGGGGGCTATAATTCACCCCTCCACTTT.

The J gene is TRBJ2-5, the V gene TRBV7-9; D might be TRBD1 or TRBD2, each matching 5 bases. V was shortened by 1 base and J by 3 bases, with 9 bases between the two germline ends. There are 14 residues in the CDR3. The germline V gene has CDR1 SEHNR and CDR2 FQNEAQ (reference sequence). The CDR3 reads CASSLGGVEETQYF. The CDR3 DNA reads as TGTGCCAGCAGCTTAGGAGGGGTCGAAGAGACCCAGTACTTC. Filled out from reference TRBV7-9 and TRBJ2-5, the complete variable domain reads DTGVSQNPRHKITKRGQNVTFRCDPISEHNRLYWYRQTLGQGPEFLTYFQNEAQLEKSRLLSDRFSAERPKGSFSTLEIQRTEQGDSAMYLCASSLGGVEETQYFGPGTRLLVL.

The chain has TRBV19 and TRBJ2-1; D gene unclear. The germline CDR1 and CDR2 sequences are LNHDA and SQIVND (reference sequence). The CDR3 has 13 amino acids. V was cut by 2 bases and J by 9 bases, with 11 bases left in between. The CDR3 sequence: CASSIQRNSEQFF. Here the CDR3 DNA reads TGTGCCAGTAGTATACAGAGAAATAGTGAGCAGTTCTTC.

V is TRBV7-2 and J is TRBJ1-5; no reliable D call. Germline-derived CDR1 and CDR2 are SGHTA and FQGNSA. V lost 4 bases and J 7 bases, leaving 11 bases between the germline ends. The CDR3 totals 13 residues. The CDR3 nucleotides are TGTGCCAGCAGCTCTCGAAGTCACCAGCCCCAGCATTTT. Protein sequence: CASSSRSHQPQHF.

This clone has just one count. The J gene is TRBJ1-1, the V gene TRBV15; a weak D match, TRBD1 (5 bases). Trimming stripped 6 bases from V and 0 bases from J, with 8 bases between. The length of the CDR3 is 13 residues. The germline V gene has CDR1 LNHNV and CDR2 YYDKDF (reference sequence). As DNA, the CDR3 is TGTGCCACCAGGGGACTTTTGAACACTGAAGCTTTCTTT. This translates into CATRGLLNTEAFF.